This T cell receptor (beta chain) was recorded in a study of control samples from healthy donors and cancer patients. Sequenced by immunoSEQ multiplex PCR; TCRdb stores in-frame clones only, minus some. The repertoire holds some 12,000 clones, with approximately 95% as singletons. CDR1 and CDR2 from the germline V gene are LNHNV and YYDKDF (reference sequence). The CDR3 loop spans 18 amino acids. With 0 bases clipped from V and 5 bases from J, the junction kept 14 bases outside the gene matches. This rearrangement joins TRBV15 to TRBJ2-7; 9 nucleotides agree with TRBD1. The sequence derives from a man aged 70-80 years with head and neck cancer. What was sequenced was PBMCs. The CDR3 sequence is CATSRDRLSGQGFHEQYF. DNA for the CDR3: TGTGCCACCAGCAGAGATCGCCTCTCGGGACAGGGTTTCCACGAGCAGTACTTC.